This T cell receptor (beta chain) was observed in a study of CD8 T cells in Susac syndrome. Findings and limits, study-wide: The authors acknowledged that their TCR sequencing and HLA analysis involved a relatively small number of individuals.

The study sequenced TCR beta in blood CD8+ and CD4+ T cells. Negative isolation was applied to CD8+ and CD4+ T cells, and FACS enrichment was applied to TEMRA cells. With random hexamers, reverse transcription was performed on roughly 0.5 to 1 ug of RNA. By means of immunoSEQ multiplex PCR, TCR beta CDR3 spanning 54 Vbeta and 13 Jbeta underwent amplification. MiXCR, run by TCRdb on the immunoSEQ multiplex PCR reads, gives a single entry per CDR3 protein. The sample includes around 300,000 distinct CDR3 sequences, around 85% of them seen just once. Germline values: CDR1 MNHEY, CDR2 SMNVEV (reference sequence). The V end was cut by 8 bases, the J end by 3 bases, with 14 bases between. The CDR3 covers 14 residues. This clonotype has a single count. What it binds is unknown.

Sequenced material: CD8+ T cells from PBMCs. This sequence originates from a human donor with multiple sclerosis. This chain links TRBV27 with TRBJ2-1; maybe TRBD2 (6 bases). CDR3 in amino acids: CASQLADYYNEQFF. In DNA form, the CDR3 reads TGTGCCAGCCAACTAGCCGATTACTACAATGAGCAGTTCTTC.